This T cell receptor (beta chain) was profiled in a study of blood T cell repertoires in COVID-19 (TCRdb year 2020). Background on the whole study: Samples covering the acute and convalescent phases of COVID-19 were provided by collaborators in the United States, Italy and Spain. Where HLA class I and class II types were available, the types were taken from metadata supplied by the sample provider, not from assay-based typing. The sample metadata nearly always contained a de-identified subject ID, COVID-19 status, age in years and sex. The dataset comprised deeply sampled blood TCRbeta repertoires from subjects exposed to, actively infected with, or recovered from COVID-19. The samples were drawn from two sources: the first 160 participants of the ongoing ImmuneRACE study, and over 950 subjects contributed by 6 global collaborators. The repertoires were released in a freely available public database meant as a resource for research on the immune response to SARS-CoV-2. The prospective study material was composed of cDNA or gDNA derived from T cells, B-cell-depleted T cells, or PBMCs. The investigation overall reported the following: The quantity of clinical and demographic metadata differed by source and by participant and was supplied without curation.

TCRbeta CDR3 regions were amplified from genomic DNA using the immunoSEQ Assay, a bias-controlled multiplex PCR. The paper's data handling went like this. The number of nucleated cells in each sample was estimated by amplification of reference gene primers within the assay. To quantify the absolute abundance of each unique TCRbeta CDR3 rearrangement, sequence reads were collapsed and filtered. For each sample, productive Simpson clonality was calculated as the square root of Simpson's diversity index across productive rearrangements. TCRdb took over this immuneACCESS table, retaining in-frame rearrangements with V and J assigned. Such tables are incomplete; in checked studies, under half of the missing clones stem from an unresolved V gene, and the remainder is unexplained. V and J calls and clone size come straight from that table; D and trimming were deduced from the DNA. This sample is represented by just over 650,000 clones; more than 80% of them were singletons. Together, the top ten hold over 0.2% of the sample.

From the cysteine through the phenylalanine, the CDR3 covers 14 amino acids. Of the read, only the CDR3 DNA is kept; its 42 bases are in frame from base 1. As to this clone: Its cognate antigen has yet to be identified. The input lacks base qualities; no much larger clone sits a single base away.

The collaborating institutions used their own protocols to collect whole blood in K2EDTA tubes. For TCRbeta analysis, collaborator samples were shipped as frozen whole blood, as isolated PBMCs, or as DNA extracted from either sample type. The sequencing input was peripheral blood. The chain employs TRBV21-1 and TRBJ1-1; the table's D call of TRBD1 was not tested on the DNA. TRBV21-1 is a pseudogene segment. This clonotype was sampled from a woman between 18 and 29 years old with acute or convalescent COVID-19. The DNA sequence is TGTGCCAGCAGCCCGTTGGACAGGAACACTGAAGCTTTCTTT. This gives the protein CASSPLDRNTEAFF.